This TCR beta chain was recorded in a study of blood T cells in healthy people across ages. Study-wide results and caveats: The recorded TCR beta diversity per million T cells decreased in a roughly linear manner with age. Unknown CMV status may confound age-related changes in expanded clones.

Alongside a J-beta primer mix, a sample-barcoded 5' primer served in a second PCR lasting about 7 to 12 cycles. TCRdb processed the 5' RACE reads anew with MiXCR; each CDR3 protein has one entry. The sample consists of approximately 800,000 distinct CDR3 sequences, 58% of them appearing once. Regarding this clonotype: The antigen remains unidentified.

Germline V gives CDR1 DFQATT, CDR2 SNEGSKA (reference sequence). CDR3 length: 14 amino acids. With V trimmed by 6 bases and J by 5 bases, 9 bases remained unmatched. The receptor was isolated from a man aged 25 to 45 in good health. The specimen was blood. J is TRBJ2-5 and V is TRBV20-1, with 10 bases matching TRBD2. CDR3 region: CSAIGDSGRETQYF. The CDR3 DNA reads TGCAGTGCCATAGGAGATAGCGGGAGGGAGACCCAGTACTTC.